This T cell receptor (beta chain) was profiled in a study of cytomegalovirus exposure and HLA in healthy donors. Amplification used 60 Vbeta primers and 13 Jbeta primers. Here immunoSEQ multiplex PCR was the method, and the copy in TCRdb shows in-frame clones only, minus some. Here the sample spans about 97,000 clones, about 80% being singletons. Germline V gene lookup returns CDR1 LNHDA and CDR2 SQIVND (reference sequence). V gave up 3 bases and J gave up 0 bases, with 15 bases separating them. The CDR3 consists of 17 residues. The receptor's source is a man aged 40-55 years in good health and CMV-seronegative. The chain employs TRBV19 and TRBJ1-5; tentatively, D is TRBD1 (6 bases). The sample was PBMCs. CDR3 in DNA: TGTGCCAGTAGTATCATCAGGGGCGGTGGTAGCAATCAGCCCCAGCATTTT. The encoded protein is CASSIIRGGGSNQPQHF.